Here is one T cell receptor (beta chain) with its context. Its antigen remains unidentified. This sample was included in a study of synovial regulatory T cells in juvenile arthritis. The wider study: One patient received methotrexate plus infliximab; one lacked treatment information.

Findings and caveats of the study: iaTreg cells shared more CDR3 sequences with synovial Tregs than other blood Tregs did. TCR diversity was lower in inflammation-associated blood Treg cells than in other blood Treg cells.

Sequencing used immunoSEQ multiplex PCR; TCRdb keeps in-frame clones, though not all of them. Its clone listing holds about 10,000 clones. The germline gives CDR1 LNHDA, CDR2 SQIVND (reference sequence). This CDR3 has 15 amino acids. No DNA is recorded. Sequencing input: Treg cells from blood. Subset reported: remaining (HLA-DR-negative) circulating blood Treg cells. The TCR originated in a donor younger than 30 with juvenile idiopathic arthritis. The V gene is TRBV19, the J gene TRBJ1-5. CDR3 amino acids: CASNTNRYSNQPQHF.